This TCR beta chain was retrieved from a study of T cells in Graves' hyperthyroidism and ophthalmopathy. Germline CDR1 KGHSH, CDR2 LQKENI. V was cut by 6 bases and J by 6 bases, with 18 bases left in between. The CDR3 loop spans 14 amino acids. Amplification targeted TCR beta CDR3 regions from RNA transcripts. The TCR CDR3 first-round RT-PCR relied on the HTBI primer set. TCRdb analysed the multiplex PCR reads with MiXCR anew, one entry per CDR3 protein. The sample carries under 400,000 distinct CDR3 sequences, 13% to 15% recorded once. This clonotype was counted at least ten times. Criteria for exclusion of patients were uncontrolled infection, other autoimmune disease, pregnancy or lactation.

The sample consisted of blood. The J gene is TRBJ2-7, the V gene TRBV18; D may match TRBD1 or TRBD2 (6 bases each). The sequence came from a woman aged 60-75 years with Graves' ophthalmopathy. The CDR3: CASSQRDLTGEQYF. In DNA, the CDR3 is TGTGCCAGCTCCCAACGGGACTTGACAGGCGAGCAGTACTTC. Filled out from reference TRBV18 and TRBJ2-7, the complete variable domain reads NAGVMQNPRHLVRRRGQEARLRCSPMKGHSHVYWYRQLPEEGLKFMVYLQKENIIDESGMPKERFSAEFPKEGPSILRIQQVVRGDSAAYFCASSQRDLTGEQYFGPGTRLTVT.